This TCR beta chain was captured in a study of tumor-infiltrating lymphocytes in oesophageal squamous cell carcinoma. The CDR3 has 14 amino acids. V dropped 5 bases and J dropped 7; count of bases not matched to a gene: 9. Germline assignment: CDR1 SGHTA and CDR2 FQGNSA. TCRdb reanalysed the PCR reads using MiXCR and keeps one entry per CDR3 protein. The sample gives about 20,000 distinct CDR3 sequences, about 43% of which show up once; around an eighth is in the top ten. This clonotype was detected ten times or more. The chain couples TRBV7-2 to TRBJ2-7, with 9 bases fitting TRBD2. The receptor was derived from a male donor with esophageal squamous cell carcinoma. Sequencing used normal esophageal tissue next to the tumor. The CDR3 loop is CASSRLADVGEQYF. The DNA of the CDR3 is TGTGCCAGCAGCCGACTAGCGGATGTTGGGGAGCAGTACTTC.